This T cell receptor beta chain was sequenced for a study of glioma-infiltrating T cells after dendritic cell vaccination. This CDR3 is built from 13 residues. Per the germline V gene, CDR1 is MNHEY and CDR2 is SVGAGI. Losses at the gene ends were 5 bases for V and 5 bases for J; bases not matched to a gene: 1. Primers: 60 V beta forward and 13 J beta reverse. The repertoire was sequenced with immunoSEQ multiplex PCR; TCRdb's copy has only in-frame clones and lacks some. The table shows about 10,000 clones, with roughly 80% occurring only once. The time point was: after dendritic cell vaccination, including at tumor progression/relapse.

This receptor was identified in a human donor with glioblastoma. The material sequenced was blood, taken after dendritic cell vaccination. The V call is TRBV6-5, the J call TRBJ2-5; TRBD2 agrees at 11 bases. CDR3 residues: CASSRLAGETQYF. The CDR3 coding sequence is TGTGCCAGCAGTCGACTAGCGGGGGAGACCCAGTACTTC.